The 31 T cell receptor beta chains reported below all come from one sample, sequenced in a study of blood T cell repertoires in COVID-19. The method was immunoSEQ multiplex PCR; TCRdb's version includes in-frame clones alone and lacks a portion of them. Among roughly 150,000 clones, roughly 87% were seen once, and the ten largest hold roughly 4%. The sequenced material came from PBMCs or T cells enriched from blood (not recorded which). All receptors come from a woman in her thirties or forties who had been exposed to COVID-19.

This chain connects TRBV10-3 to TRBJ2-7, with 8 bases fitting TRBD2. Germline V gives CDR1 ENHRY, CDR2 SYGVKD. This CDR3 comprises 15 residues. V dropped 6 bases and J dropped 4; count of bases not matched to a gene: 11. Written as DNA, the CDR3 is TGTGCCATCAGCCACGGGGGGCGGGAGGCATACGAGCAGTACTTC. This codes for CAISHGGREAYEQYF.

The DNA of the CDR3 is TGTGCCAGCCCAGGACAGGGACAGGGGAAGAGCACTGAAGCTTTCTTT. This sequence encodes CASPGQGQGKSTEAFF. This sequence joins TRBV28 and TRBJ1-1; 10 nucleotides agree with TRBD1. The CDR3 has 16 residues. V was pared by 8 bases and J by 4 bases, with 13 bases of the junction left unmatched. CDR1 MDHEN and CDR2 SYDVKM come from the germline V gene.

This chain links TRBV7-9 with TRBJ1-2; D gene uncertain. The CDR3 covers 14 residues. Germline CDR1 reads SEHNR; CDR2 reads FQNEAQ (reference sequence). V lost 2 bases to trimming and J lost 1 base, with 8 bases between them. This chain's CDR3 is CASSLSNSNYGYTF. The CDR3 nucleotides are TGTGCCAGCAGCTTAAGTAACAGTAACTATGGCTACACCTTC.

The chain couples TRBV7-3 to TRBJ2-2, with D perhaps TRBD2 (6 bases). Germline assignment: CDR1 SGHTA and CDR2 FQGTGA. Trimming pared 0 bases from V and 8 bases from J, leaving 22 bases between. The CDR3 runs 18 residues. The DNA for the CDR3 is TGTGCCAGCAGCTTAACCGTGGGGGACTTTCAGGCAACGGGGGAGCTGTTTTTT. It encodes CASSLTVGDFQATGELFF.

DNA of the CDR3: TGTGCCAGCAGTTATAACCCGGACACTGAAGCTTTCTTT. Its protein product is CASSYNPDTEAFF. The chain uses TRBV12-3 or TRBV12-4 and TRBJ1-1; no clear D. V gave up 4 bases and J gave up 3 bases, with 9 bases separating them. This CDR3 contains 13 residues.

The CDR3 spells CASSPRETGSSSYNSPLHF. The CDR3, as DNA: TGTGCCAGCTCACCACGAGAGACAGGATCAAGCTCCTATAATTCACCCCTCCACTTT. This chain joins TRBV18 and TRBJ1-6; possible D gene TRBD1, 6 bases. The V end lost 1 base, the J end lost 0 bases, and 16 bases lay between the germline ends. The CDR3 runs to 19 residues. Germline assignment: CDR1 KGHSH and CDR2 LQKENI. Looking up the rest from reference TRBV18 and TRBJ1-6 gives the full variable domain: NAGVMQNPRHLVRRRGQEARLRCSPMKGHSHVYWYRQLPEEGLKFMVYLQKENIIDESGMPKERFSAEFPKEGPSILRIQQVVRGDSAAYFCASSPRETGSSSYNSPLHFGNGTRLTVT.

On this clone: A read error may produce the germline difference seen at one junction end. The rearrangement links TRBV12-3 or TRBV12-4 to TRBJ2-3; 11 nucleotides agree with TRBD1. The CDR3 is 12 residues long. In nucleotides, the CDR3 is TGTGCCAGCAGCGGACAGGGGGCGAGATCTAATTTT. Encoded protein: CASSGQGARSNF.

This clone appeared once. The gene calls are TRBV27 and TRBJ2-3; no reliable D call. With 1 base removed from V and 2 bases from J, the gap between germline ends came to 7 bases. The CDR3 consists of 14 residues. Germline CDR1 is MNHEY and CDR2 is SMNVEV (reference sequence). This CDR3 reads CASSLLEYTDTQYF. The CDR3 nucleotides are TGTGCCAGCAGTTTATTAGAATACACAGATACGCAGTATTTT.

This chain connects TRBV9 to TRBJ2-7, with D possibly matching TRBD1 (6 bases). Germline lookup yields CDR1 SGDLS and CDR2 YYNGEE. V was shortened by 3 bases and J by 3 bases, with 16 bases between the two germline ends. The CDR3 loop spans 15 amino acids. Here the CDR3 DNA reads TGTGCCAGCAGCGGACTACAGGGCTCAAACTACGAGCAGTACTTC. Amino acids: CASSGLQGSNYEQYF.

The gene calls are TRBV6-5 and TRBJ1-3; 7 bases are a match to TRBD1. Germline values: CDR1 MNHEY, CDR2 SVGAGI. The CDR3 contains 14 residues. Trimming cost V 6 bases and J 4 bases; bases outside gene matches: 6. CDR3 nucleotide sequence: TGTGCCAGCAGACAACAGACAGGGGGAAACACCATATATTTT. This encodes CASRQQTGGNTIYF.

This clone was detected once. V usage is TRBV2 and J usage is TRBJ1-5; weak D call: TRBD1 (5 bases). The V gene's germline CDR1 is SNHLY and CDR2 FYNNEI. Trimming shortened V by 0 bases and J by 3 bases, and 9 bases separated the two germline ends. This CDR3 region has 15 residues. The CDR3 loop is CASSEAWGTNQPQHF. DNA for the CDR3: TGTGCCAGCAGTGAAGCATGGGGCACCAATCAGCCCCAGCATTTT.

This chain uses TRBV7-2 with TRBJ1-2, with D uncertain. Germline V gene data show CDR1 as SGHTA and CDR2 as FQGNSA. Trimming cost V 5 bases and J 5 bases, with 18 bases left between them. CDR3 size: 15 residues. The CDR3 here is CASSASPDSQYGYTF. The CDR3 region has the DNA TGTGCCAGCAGCGCATCCCCGGACTCACAATATGGCTACACCTTC.

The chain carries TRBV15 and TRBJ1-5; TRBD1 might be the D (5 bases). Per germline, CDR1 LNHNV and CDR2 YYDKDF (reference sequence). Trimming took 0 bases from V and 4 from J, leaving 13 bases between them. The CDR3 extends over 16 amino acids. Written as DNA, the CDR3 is TGTGCCACCAGCAGAGACATTCAGGGAGGAAATCAGCCCCAGCATTTT. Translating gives CATSRDIQGGNQPQHF.

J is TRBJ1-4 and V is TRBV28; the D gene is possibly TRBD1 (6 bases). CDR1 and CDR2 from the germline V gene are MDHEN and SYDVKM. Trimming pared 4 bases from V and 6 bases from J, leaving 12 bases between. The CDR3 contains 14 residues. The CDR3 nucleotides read TGTGCCAGCAGTTCCAGGGGTAACGATGAAAAACTGTTTTTT. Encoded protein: CASSSRGNDEKLFF. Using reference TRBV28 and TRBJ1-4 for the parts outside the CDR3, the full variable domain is DVKVTQSSRYLVKRTGEKVFLECVQDMDHENMFWYRQDPGLGLRLIYFSYDVKMKEKGDIPEGYSVSREKKERFSLILESASTNQTSMYLCASSSRGNDEKLFFGSGTQLSVL.

The CDR3 region is CASSLDRRGYGYTF. The CDR3 DNA reads TGTGCCAGCAGCTTAGATCGCAGGGGGTATGGCTACACCTTC. The V gene is TRBV11-2, the J gene TRBJ1-2; 7 nucleotides line up with TRBD1. CDR3 size: 14 residues. Unmatched junction bases numbered 3, after V lost 0 bases and J lost 5 bases. CDR1 SGHAT and CDR2 FQNNGV come from the germline V gene.

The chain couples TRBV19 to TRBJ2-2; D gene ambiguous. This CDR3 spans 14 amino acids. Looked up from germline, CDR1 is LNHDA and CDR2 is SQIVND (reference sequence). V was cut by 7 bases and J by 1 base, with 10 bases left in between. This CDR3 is CASTPGGNTGELFF. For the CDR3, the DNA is TGTGCCAGTACGCCCGGCGGGAACACCGGGGAGCTGTTTTTT. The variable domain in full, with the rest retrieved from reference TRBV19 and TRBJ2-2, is DGGITQSPKYLFRKEGQNVTLSCEQNLNHDAMYWYRQDPGQGLRLIYYSQIVNDFQKGDIAEGYSVSREKKESFPLTVTSAQKNPTAFYLCASTPGGNTGELFFGEGSRLTVL.

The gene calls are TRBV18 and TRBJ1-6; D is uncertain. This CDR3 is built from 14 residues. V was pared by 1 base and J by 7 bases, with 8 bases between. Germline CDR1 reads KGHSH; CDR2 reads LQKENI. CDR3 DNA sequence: TGTGCCAGCTCACCACAGTCGGTGAATTCACCCCTCCACTTT. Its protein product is CASSPQSVNSPLHF. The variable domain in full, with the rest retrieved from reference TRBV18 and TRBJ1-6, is NAGVMQNPRHLVRRRGQEARLRCSPMKGHSHVYWYRQLPEEGLKFMVYLQKENIIDESGMPKERFSAEFPKEGPSILRIQQVVRGDSAAYFCASSPQSVNSPLHFGNGTRLTVT.

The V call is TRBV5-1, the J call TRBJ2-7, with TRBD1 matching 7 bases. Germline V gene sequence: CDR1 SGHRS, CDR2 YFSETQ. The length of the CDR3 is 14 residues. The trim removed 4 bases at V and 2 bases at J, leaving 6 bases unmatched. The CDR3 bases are TGCGCCAGCAGCGAGGACAGGTCTACCTACGAGCAGTACTTC. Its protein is CASSEDRSTYEQYF. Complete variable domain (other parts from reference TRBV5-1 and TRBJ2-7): KAGVTQTPRYLIKTRGQQVTLSCSPISGHRSVSWYQQTPGQGLQFLFEYFSETQRNKGNFPGRFSGRQFSNSRSEMNVSTLELGDSALYLCASSEDRSTYEQYFGPGTRLTVT.

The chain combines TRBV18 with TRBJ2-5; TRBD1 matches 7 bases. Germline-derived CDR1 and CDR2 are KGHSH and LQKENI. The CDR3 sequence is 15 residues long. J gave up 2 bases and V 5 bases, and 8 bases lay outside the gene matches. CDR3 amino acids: CASSRQGKGQETQYF. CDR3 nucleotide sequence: TGTGCCAGCTCAAGACAGGGTAAGGGGCAAGAGACCCAGTACTTC.

The CDR3 nucleotides read TGTGCCAGCAGCCAGCTAGCGAACAGGCACAATGAGCAGTTCTTC. Translating gives CASSQLANRHNEQFF. The chain uses TRBV14 and TRBJ2-1; tentative D call: TRBD2 (6 bases). Germline lookup yields CDR1 SGHDN and CDR2 FVKESK. Trimming removed 3 bases from V and 5 bases from J, with 14 bases in between. The CDR3 has 15 residues.

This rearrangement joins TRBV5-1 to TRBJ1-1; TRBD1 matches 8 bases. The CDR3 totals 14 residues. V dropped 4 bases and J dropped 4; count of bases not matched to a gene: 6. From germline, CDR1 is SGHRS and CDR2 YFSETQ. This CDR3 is CASSGQGVLTEAFF. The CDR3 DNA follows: TGCGCCAGCAGCGGACAGGGAGTCCTCACTGAAGCTTTCTTT.

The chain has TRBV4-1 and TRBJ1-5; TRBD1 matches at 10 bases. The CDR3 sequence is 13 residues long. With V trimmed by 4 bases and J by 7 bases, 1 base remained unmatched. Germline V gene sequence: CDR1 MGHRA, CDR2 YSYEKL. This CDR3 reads CASSRDRGQPQHF. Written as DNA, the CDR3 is TGCGCCAGCAGCCGGGACAGGGGCCAGCCCCAGCATTTT.

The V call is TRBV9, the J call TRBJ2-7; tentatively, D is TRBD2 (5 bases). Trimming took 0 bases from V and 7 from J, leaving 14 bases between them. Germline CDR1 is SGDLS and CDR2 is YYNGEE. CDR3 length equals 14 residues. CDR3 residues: CASSVDRRMGEQYF. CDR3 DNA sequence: TGTGCCAGCAGCGTAGATAGGAGGATGGGGGAGCAGTACTTC.

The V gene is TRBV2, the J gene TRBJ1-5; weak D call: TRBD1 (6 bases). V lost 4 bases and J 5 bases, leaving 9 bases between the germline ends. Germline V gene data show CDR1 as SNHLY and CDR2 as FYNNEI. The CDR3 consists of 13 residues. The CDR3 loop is CASSASGDQPQHF. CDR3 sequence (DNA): TGTGCCAGCAGTGCTTCAGGGGATCAGCCCCAGCATTTT.

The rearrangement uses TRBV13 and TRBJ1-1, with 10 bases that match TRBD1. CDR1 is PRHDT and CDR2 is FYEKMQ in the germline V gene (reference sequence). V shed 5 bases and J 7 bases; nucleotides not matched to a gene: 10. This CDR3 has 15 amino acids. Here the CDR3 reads CASSKTGTGASEAFF. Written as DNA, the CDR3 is TGTGCCAGCAGCAAAACCGGGACAGGGGCTAGTGAAGCTTTCTTT.

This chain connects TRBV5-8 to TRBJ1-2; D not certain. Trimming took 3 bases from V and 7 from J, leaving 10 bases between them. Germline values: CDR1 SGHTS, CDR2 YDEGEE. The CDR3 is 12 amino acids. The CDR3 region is CASSWGGIGYTF. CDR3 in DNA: TGTGCCAGCAGCTGGGGAGGGATTGGCTACACCTTC.

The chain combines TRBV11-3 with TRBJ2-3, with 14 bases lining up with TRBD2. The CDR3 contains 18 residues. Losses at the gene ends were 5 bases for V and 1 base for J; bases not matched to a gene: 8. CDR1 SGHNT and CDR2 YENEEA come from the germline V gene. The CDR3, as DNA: TGTGCCAGCAGCCTCGGGACTAGCGGGAGTATGGGCACAGATACGCAGTATTTT. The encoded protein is CASSLGTSGSMGTDTQYF.

CDR3 loop: CASSLMTRRAHEQYF. As DNA, the CDR3 is TGTGCCAGCAGTTTGATGACCCGGCGGGCCCACGAGCAGTACTTC. The V and J genes are TRBV28 and TRBJ2-7, with D maybe TRBD2 (5 bases). V lost 3 bases, J lost 5 bases, and 17 bases lay in between. From germline, CDR1 is MDHEN and CDR2 SYDVKM. The CDR3 consists of 15 residues.

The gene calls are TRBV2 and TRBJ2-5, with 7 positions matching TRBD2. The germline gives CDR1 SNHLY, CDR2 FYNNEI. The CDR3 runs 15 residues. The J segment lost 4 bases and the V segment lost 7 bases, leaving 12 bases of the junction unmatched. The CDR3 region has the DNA TGTGCCAGCACTTTGGGGGGGGGAGATTTAGAGACCCAGTACTTC. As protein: CASTLGGGDLETQYF. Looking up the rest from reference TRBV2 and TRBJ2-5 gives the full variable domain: EPEVTQTPSHQVTQMGQEVILRCVPISNHLYFYWYRQILGQKVEFLVSFYNNEISEKSEIFDDQFSVERPDGSNFTLKIRSTKLEDSAMYFCASTLGGGDLETQYFGPGTRLLVL.

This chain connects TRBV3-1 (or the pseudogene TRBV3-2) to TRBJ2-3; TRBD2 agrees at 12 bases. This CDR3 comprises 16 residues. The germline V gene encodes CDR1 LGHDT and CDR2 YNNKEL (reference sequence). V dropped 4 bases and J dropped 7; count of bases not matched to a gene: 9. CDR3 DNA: TGTGCCAGCAGCCTAGCTAGCGGGGGGGCGGGAAATACGCAGTATTTT. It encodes CASSLASGGAGNTQYF.

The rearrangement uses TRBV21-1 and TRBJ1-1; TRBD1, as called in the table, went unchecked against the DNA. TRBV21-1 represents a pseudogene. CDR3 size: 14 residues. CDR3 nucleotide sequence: TGTGCCAGCAGCTCCCCCGACAGGGGCGCGGGAGCTTTCTTT. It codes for CASSSPDRGAGAFF.